This TCR beta chain was recovered during a study of shared clonotypes between healthy human individuals. About the research overall: The study enrolled a couple of women and three men aged 18 to 49. Three plates were used per donor for CD4 naive, three for CD4 memory, two for CD8 naive and one for CD8 memory.

The CDR3 consists of 15 residues. Trimming stripped 4 bases from V and 0 bases from J, with 10 bases between. Germline V CDR1 and CDR2: SNHLY, FYNNEI. Naive CD8 isolation took CD45RO-negative cells positively selected for CCR7 and excluded terminally differentiated effector memory CD45RA+ cells. The donors were adults (healthy and HIV-negative) with no recent acute infections or vaccinations. Using immunoSEQ multiplex PCR, the repertoire was profiled, and TCRdb retains in-frame clones only, with some absent. This table has fewer than 850,000 clones, just over 95% appearing once. Findings and caveats of the study: In this cohort, only blood was sampled, and tissue repertoires likely differ.

As for this clone: The target antigen is unknown.

Sequenced: naive CD8+ T cells sorted from blood. V usage is TRBV2 and J usage is TRBJ1-5, with D hard to call. The clonotype comes from a man aged 25-45 years in good health. Here the CDR3 reads CASSGDTHSNQPQHF. The CDR3 region has the DNA TGTGCCAGCAGTGGAGACACGCATAGCAATCAGCCCCAGCATTTT.